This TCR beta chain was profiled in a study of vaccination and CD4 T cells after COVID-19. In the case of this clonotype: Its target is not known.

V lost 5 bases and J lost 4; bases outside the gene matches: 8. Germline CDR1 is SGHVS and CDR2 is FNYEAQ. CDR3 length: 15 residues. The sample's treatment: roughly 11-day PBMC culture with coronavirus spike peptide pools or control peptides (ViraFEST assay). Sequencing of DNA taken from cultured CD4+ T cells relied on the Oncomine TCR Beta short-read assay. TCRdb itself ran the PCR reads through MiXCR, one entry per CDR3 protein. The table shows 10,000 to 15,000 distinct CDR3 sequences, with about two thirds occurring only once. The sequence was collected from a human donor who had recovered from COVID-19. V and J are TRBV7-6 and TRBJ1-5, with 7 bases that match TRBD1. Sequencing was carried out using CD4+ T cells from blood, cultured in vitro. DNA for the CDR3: TGTGCCAGCAGCCCCCAGGGGGGGGGGAATCAGCCCCAGCATTTT. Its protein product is CASSPQGGGNQPQHF.